What follows is one T cell receptor beta chain and its context. The germline gives CDR1 LNHNV, CDR2 YYDKDF (reference sequence). V gave up 6 bases and J gave up 5 bases, with 9 bases separating them. The CDR3 spans 12 residues. The data belong to a study of PD-L1 blockade in urothelial cancer. Across the whole study: About 85% of the 29 patients were males with bladder-origin urothelial cancer. Typically, measured as a median, blood samples had 110,000 to 150,000 T cells.

Time point: pretreatment peripheral blood. Synthetic TCR analog templates were spiked into each PCR. Profiling relied on immunoSEQ multiplex PCR, and the TCRdb table lists in-frame clones only, not all of them. The profile shows about 95,000 clones, around 91% of them singletons. V and J are TRBV15 and TRBJ2-3, with D tentatively TRBD2 (5 bases). Sample: PBMCs, taken around atezolizumab (anti-PD-L1) treatment. This TCR derives from a man between 60 and 75 years old with urothelial cancer. The CDR3 DNA is TGTGCCACCAGAGCCCGGGGAGATACGCAGTATTTT. Amino acids: CATRARGDTQYF.